These T cell receptor beta chains were read from a single sample in a study of cytomegalovirus exposure and HLA in healthy donors. Here immunoSEQ multiplex PCR was the method, and the copy in TCRdb shows in-frame clones only, minus some. The sample records 150,000 to 160,000 clones, 70% to 90% being singletons. Sequenced sample: PBMCs. The receptors stem from a woman under 30 in good health and CMV-seronegative. The CDR3 runs from the conserved cysteine through the conserved F or W. Each record gives: clone size, D gene, J gene, V gene, CDR3 DNA, CDR3 protein. The D gene is left open where the match is weak. Expanded clones are given a class, and other clones once, few, many or no size at all.

>-|-|TRBJ1-6|TRBV6-6
TGTGCCAGCCTTCAACAAACGGGATCACCCCTCCACTTT
CASLQQTGSPLHF
>-|-|TRBJ2-1|TRBV2
TGTGCCAGCAGTGAACAGGGGCCCTACAATGAGCAGTTCTTC
CASSEQGPYNEQFF
>-|-|TRBJ2-5|TRBV6-5
TGTGCCAGCAAGAGTCACGCGGAGACCCAGTACTTC
CASKSHAETQYF
>-|TRBD1|TRBJ1-3|TRBV9
TGTGCCAGCAGCGTAGCGACGCAGGGGGCTGGAAACACCATATATTTT
CASSVATQGAGNTIYF
>-|TRBD1|TRBJ2-3|TRBV5-1
TGCGCCAGCAGCTCTGGACAGGCGGGTTGGGCAGATACGCAGTATTTT
CASSSGQAGWADTQYF
>once|TRBD2|TRBJ2-3|TRBV30
TGTGCCTGGAGTGCTTTGAGGACTAGCGGGAGCCCAGATACGCAGTATTTT
CAWSALRTSGSPDTQYF
>-|-|TRBJ1-6|TRBV6-5
TGTGCCAGCAGTTACTCGTCAGGGAATAATTCACCCCTCCACTTT
CASSYSSGNNSPLHF
>-|TRBD2|TRBJ2-1|TRBV15
TGTGCCACCAGCAGCGGGAGGTTGGATGAGCAGTTCTTC
CATSSGRLDEQFF
>-|TRBD1|TRBJ1-6|TRBV7-2
TGTGCCAGCAGCTTGGGGGACAGGGTCTCACCCCTCCACTTT
CASSLGDRVSPLHF
>-|-|TRBJ2-7|TRBV28
TGTGCCAGCAGACATTACGAGCAGTACTTC
CASRHYEQYF
>-|TRBD1|TRBJ1-5|TRBV30
TGTGCCTGGAGTGACACGGGACAGGGGGCCGATCAGCCCCAGCATTTT
CAWSDTGQGADQPQHF